Listed here are 18 T cell receptor beta chains from one sample, sequenced in a study of T cells expressing NK-cell markers. Each CDR3 protein gets one entry in TCRdb, which reprocessed the 5' RACE reads and gives no DNA. The data include about 540,000 distinct CDR3 sequences; the top ten clones carry 3% to 4.5%. Sequencing was done on a sample of blood T cells: a sorted CD56 or NKG2C T cell subset, CD4+ or CD8+ T cells, or bulk PBMC T cells (not recorded which). These receptors originate from a man aged 18 to 30 in good health.

The chain joins TRBV5-1 to TRBJ1-3; checking the TCRdb D call of TRBD1 is not possible without DNA. The length of the CDR3 is 17 residues. Germline values: CDR1 SGHRS, CDR2 YFSETQ. The CDR3 spells CASSVGTGGTSGNTIYF. Looking up the rest from reference TRBV5-1 and TRBJ1-3 gives the full variable domain: KAGVTQTPRYLIKTRGQQVTLSCSPISGHRSVSWYQQTPGQGLQFLFEYFSETQRNKGNFPGRFSGRQFSNSRSEMNVSTLELGDSALYLCASSVGTGGTSGNTIYFGEGSWLTVV.

The chain uses TRBV20-1 and TRBJ2-3; TCRdb designates TRBD2, a call that cannot be tested without DNA. The CDR3 contains 15 residues. Germline V gene sequence: CDR1 DFQATT, CDR2 SNEGSKA (reference sequence). The CDR3 protein is CSANNKRENTDTQYF.

The J gene is TRBJ2-7, the V gene TRBV29-1. The V gene's germline CDR1 is SQVTM and CDR2 ANQGSEA. The CDR3 sequence is 13 residues long. CDR3 loop: CSVEAVGSYEQYF.

J is TRBJ2-3 and V is TRBV10-3; TCRdb calls TRBD2, which cannot be checked without DNA. The CDR3 length is 15 residues. The germline gives CDR1 ENHRY, CDR2 SYGVKD. CDR3 residues: CAIQRTSASGDTQYF.

The chain couples TRBV5-1 to TRBJ2-3; TCRdb selects TRBD1, and the lack of DNA leaves this call unchecked. CDR1 SGHRS and CDR2 YFSETQ come from the germline V gene. The CDR3 has 14 amino acids. CDR3: CASSFLTGPDTQYF.

The chain is built from TRBV7-8 and TRBJ2-1. In germline, CDR1 is SGHVS, CDR2 FQNEAQ. The CDR3 loop spans 16 amino acids. CDR3 in amino acids: CASSLATLSSYNEQFF.

The chain couples TRBV12-3 or TRBV12-4 to TRBJ2-5; with no DNA, the TCRdb D assignment of TRBD2 cannot be verified. The CDR3 length is 13 residues. The CDR3 region is CASSSTSGPQKYF.

This CDR3 is CASSGTGRGYGYTF. V gene TRBV25-1 combines with J gene TRBJ1-2; TCRdb's D call of TRBD1 is untestable without DNA. This CDR3 spans 14 amino acids. CDR1 MGHDK and CDR2 SYGVNS come from the germline V gene.

The CDR3: CASRDTAPNEQFF. This chain links TRBV28 with TRBJ2-1; lacking DNA, the TRBD1 call made by TCRdb goes unchecked. The CDR3 is 13 amino acids. Germline CDR1 reads MDHEN; CDR2 reads SYDVKM.

Here the CDR3 reads CASSRRGGRTYNEQFF. The genes are TRBV7-9 and TRBJ2-1; TCRdb outputs TRBD1, but without DNA this stays unchecked. This CDR3 comprises 16 residues. Germline V CDR1 and CDR2: SEHNR, FQNEAQ (reference sequence).

The CDR3 region is CSWGGGATNTEAFF. The chain joins TRBV29-1 to TRBJ1-1. CDR3 size: 14 residues. Germline V CDR1 and CDR2: SQVTM, ANQGSEA.

The rearrangement joins TRBV6-5 to TRBJ2-1; the TRBD2 assignment by TCRdb is unverifiable without DNA. The CDR3 is 15 amino acids. Germline values: CDR1 MNHEY, CDR2 SVGAGI. The CDR3 loop reads CASSYPLVPYNEQFF.

The V gene is TRBV5-6, the J gene TRBJ2-1; TCRdb lists TRBD2, though no DNA is available to test this call. Germline values: CDR1 SGHDT, CDR2 YYEEEE. This CDR3 spans 11 amino acids. This chain's CDR3 is CASSRRGLAIF.

The rearrangement joins TRBV7-2 to TRBJ2-5; no DNA is available, so the TRBD1 call from TCRdb remains unchecked. The CDR3 covers 16 residues. Germline CDR1 and CDR2: SGHTA and FQGNSA. The CDR3 loop is CASSLVPAQYQETQYF.

The V and J genes are TRBV24-1 and TRBJ2-1. Per the germline V gene, CDR1 is KGHDR and CDR2 is SFDVKD. The CDR3 is 12 amino acids. The CDR3 protein is CATSEYNDEQFF.

This sequence joins TRBV7-8 and TRBJ1-4; checking the TCRdb D call of TRBD1 is not possible without DNA. The CDR3 spans 15 residues. The germline V gene has CDR1 SGHVS and CDR2 FQNEAQ. The CDR3 loop reads CASSFRDSVNEKLFF. Full variable domain (rest looked up from reference TRBV7-8 and TRBJ1-4): GAGVSQSPRYKVAKRGQDVALRCDPISGHVSLFWYQQALGQGPEFLTYFQNEAQLDKSGLPSDRFFAERPEGSVSTLKIQRTQQEDSAVYLCASSFRDSVNEKLFFGSGTQLSVL.

This sequence joins TRBV20-1 and TRBJ2-3; TCRdb proposes TRBD2, but this gene call is untestable without DNA. CDR3 length: 18 amino acids. The V gene's germline CDR1 is DFQATT and CDR2 SNEGSKA (reference sequence). CDR3: CSARDLRASGALTDTQYF.

V gene TRBV15 combines with J gene TRBJ2-4; TCRdb returns TRBD1, unconfirmable since there is no DNA. The germline gives CDR1 LNHNV, CDR2 YYDKDF (reference sequence). The CDR3 totals 16 residues. CDR3 residues: CATSRGQDLAKNIQYF. Variable domain in full (rest from reference TRBV15 and TRBJ2-4): DAMVIQNPRYQVTQFGKPVTLSCSQTLNHNVMYWYQQKSSQAPKLLFHYYDKDFNNEADTPDNFQSRRPNTSFCFLDIRSPGLGDTAMYLCATSRGQDLAKNIQYFGAGTRLSVL.